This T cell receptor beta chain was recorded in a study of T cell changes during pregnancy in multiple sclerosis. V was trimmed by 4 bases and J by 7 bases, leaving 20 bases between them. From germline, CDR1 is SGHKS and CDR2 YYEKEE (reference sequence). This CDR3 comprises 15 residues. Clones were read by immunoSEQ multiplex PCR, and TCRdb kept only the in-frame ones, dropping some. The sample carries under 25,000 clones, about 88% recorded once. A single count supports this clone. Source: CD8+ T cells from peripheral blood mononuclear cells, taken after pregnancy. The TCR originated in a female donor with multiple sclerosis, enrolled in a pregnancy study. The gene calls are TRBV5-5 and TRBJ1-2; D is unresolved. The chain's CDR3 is CASSPTAEGAGGYTF. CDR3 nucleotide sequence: TGTGCCAGCAGCCCTACAGCTGAGGGCGCCGGTGGCTACACCTTC.